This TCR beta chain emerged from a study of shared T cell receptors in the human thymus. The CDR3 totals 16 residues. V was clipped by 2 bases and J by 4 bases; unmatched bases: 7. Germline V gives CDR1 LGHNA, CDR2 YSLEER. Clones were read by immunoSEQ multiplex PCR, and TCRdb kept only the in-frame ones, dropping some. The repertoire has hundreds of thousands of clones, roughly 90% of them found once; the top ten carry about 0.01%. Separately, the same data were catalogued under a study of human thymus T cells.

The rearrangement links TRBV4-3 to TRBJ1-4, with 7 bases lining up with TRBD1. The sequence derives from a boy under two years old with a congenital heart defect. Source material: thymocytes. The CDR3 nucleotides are TGCGCCAGCAGCCAATTATCCGGGACAGATAATGAAAAACTGTTTTTT. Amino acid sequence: CASSQLSGTDNEKLFF.